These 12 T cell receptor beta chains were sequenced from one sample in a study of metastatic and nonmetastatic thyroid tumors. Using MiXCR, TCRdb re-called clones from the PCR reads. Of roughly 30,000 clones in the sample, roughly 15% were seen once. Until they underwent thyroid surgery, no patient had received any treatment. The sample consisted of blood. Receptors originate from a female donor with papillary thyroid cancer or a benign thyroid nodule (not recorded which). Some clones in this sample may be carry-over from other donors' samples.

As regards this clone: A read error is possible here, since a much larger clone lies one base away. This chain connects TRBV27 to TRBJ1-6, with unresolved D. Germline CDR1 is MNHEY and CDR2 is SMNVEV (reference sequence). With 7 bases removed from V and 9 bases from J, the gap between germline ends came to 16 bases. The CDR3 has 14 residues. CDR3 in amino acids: CASILPSITSPLHF. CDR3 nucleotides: TGTGCCAGCATCCTCCCCAGTATTACTTCACCCCTCCACTTT.

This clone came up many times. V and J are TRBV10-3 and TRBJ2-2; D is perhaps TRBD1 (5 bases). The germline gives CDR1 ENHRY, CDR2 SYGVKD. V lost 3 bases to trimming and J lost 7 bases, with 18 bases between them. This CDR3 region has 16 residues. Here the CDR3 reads CAISDSVATADGELFF. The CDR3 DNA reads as TGTGCCATCAGTGATTCCGTGGCGACAGCCGACGGGGAGCTGTTTTTT.

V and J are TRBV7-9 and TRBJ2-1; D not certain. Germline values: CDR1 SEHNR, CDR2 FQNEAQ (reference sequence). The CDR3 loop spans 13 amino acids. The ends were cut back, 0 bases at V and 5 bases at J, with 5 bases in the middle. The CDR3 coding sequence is TGTGCCAGCAGCTTAGCTAGGGACAATGAGCAGTTCTTC. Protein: CASSLARDNEQFF.

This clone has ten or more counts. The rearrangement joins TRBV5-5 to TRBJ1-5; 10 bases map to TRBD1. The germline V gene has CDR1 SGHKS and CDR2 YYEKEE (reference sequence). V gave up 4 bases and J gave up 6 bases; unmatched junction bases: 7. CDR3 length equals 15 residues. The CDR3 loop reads CASSPTGGTLQPQHF. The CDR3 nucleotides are TGTGCCAGCAGCCCGACAGGGGGCACCCTTCAGCCCCAGCATTTT. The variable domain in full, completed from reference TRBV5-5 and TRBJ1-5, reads DAGVTQSPTHLIKTRGQQVTLRCSPISGHKSVSWYQQVLGQGPQFIFQYYEKEERGRGNFPDRFSARQFPNYSSELNVNALLLGDSALYLCASSPTGGTLQPQHFGDGTRLSIL.

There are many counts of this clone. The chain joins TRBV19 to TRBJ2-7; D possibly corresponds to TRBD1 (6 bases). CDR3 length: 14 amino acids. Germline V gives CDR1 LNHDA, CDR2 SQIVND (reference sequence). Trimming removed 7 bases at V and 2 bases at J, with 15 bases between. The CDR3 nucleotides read TGTGCCAGTAAATTGGGACAAGCGGCCTACGAGCAGTACTTC. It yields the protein CASKLGQAAYEQYF. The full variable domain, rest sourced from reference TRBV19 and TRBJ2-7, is DGGITQSPKYLFRKEGQNVTLSCEQNLNHDAMYWYRQDPGQGLRLIYYSQIVNDFQKGDIAEGYSVSREKKESFPLTVTSAQKNPTAFYLCASKLGQAAYEQYFGPGTRLTVT.

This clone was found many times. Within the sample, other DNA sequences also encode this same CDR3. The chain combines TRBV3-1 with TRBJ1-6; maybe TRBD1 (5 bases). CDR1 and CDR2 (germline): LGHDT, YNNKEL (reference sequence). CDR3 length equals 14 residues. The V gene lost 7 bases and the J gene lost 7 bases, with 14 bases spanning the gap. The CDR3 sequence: CASNRAGTNSPLHF. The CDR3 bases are TGTGCCAGCAATAGGGCAGGGACCAATTCACCCCTCCACTTT.

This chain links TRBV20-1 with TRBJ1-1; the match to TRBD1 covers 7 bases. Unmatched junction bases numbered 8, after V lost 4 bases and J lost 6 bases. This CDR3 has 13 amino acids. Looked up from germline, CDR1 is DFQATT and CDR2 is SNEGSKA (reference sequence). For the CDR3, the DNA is TGCAGTGCTAACCACAGGGGCCGGCCTGAAGCTTTCTTT. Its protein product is CSANHRGRPEAFF.

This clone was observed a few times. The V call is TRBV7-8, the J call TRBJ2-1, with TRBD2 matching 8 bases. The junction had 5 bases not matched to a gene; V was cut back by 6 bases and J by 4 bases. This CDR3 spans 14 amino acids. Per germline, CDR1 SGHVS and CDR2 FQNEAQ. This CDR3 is CASSSGILYNEQFF. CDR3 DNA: TGTGCCAGCAGTAGCGGGATATTATACAATGAGCAGTTCTTC.

The CDR3 DNA reads as TGTGCCACCAGCAGGGATCTGGTGGAGGGATCCAACTATGGCTACACCTTC. Amino acids: CATSRDLVEGSNYGYTF. The chain joins TRBV15 to TRBJ1-2; D not resolved. Trimming stripped 3 bases from V and 2 bases from J, with 19 bases between. The CDR3 contains 17 residues. Germline-derived CDR1 and CDR2 are LNHNV and YYDKDF (reference sequence).

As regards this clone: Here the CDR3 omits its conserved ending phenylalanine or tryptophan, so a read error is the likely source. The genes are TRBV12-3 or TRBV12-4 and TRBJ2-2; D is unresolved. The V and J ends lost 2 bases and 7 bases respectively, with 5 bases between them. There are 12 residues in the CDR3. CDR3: CASSLIYGELFL. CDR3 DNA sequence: TGTGCCAGCAGTTTAATCTACGGGGAGCTGTTTCTT.

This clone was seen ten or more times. CDR3 residues: CSATQGGTQYF. As DNA, the CDR3 is TGCAGTGCTACCCAGGGAGGTACGCAGTATTTT. This rearrangement joins TRBV20-1 to TRBJ2-3, with D perhaps matching TRBD2 (6 bases). In germline, CDR1 is DFQATT, CDR2 SNEGSKA (reference sequence). V lost 4 bases to trimming and J lost 8 bases, with 10 bases between them. The CDR3 has 11 amino acids.

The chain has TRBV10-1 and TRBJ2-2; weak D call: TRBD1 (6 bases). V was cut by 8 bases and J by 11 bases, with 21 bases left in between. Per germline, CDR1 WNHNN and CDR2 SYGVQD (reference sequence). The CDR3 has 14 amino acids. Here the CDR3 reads CASGRGANTVELFF. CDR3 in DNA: TGCGCCAGCGGCAGGGGAGCGAACACCGTTGAGCTGTTTTTT.